Each of the 9 T cell receptor beta chains below was sequenced from the same sample in a study of blood T cell repertoires in COVID-19. TCRdb keeps only in-frame clones here, not all; method: immunoSEQ multiplex PCR. The data show approximately 140,000 clones, with 70% to 90% seen just once and under 3.5% held by the top ten. Sequences were obtained from peripheral blood. All receptors come from a man aged 70 or older with acute or convalescent COVID-19.

V is TRBV5-1 and J is TRBJ1-1; D might be TRBD1 (6 bases). CDR1 SGHRS and CDR2 YFSETQ come from the germline V gene. CDR3 size: 15 residues. Trimming took 3 bases from V and 3 from J, leaving 15 bases between them. The CDR3 protein is CASSWGRVGYTEAFF. The CDR3 DNA reads as TGCGCCAGCAGCTGGGGGCGGGTGGGATACACTGAAGCTTTCTTT.

The chain joins TRBV29-1 to TRBJ2-1; D is ambiguous. The CDR3 sequence is 11 residues long. CDR1 is SQVTM, CDR2 ANQGSEA, per germline. V gave up 5 bases and J gave up 6 bases, with 8 bases separating them. CDR3: CSVQTGNEQFF. The CDR3 region has the DNA TGCAGCGTTCAAACGGGCAATGAGCAGTTCTTC.

The gene calls are TRBV24-1 and TRBJ2-2; tentatively, D is TRBD1 (6 bases). This CDR3 contains 12 residues. Per the germline V gene, CDR1 is KGHDR and CDR2 is SFDVKD. Trimming cost V 9 bases and J 3 bases, with 7 bases left between them. The DNA of the CDR3 is TGTGCCACCGAGGGGGACACCGGGGAGCTGTTTTTT. This codes for CATEGDTGELFF.

This chain connects TRBV18 to TRBJ2-5; perhaps TRBD1 as D (6 bases). The germline V and J ends were trimmed by 6 bases and 2 bases, with 13 bases remaining between them. In germline, CDR1 is KGHSH, CDR2 LQKENI. CDR3 length equals 14 residues. The CDR3, as DNA: TGTGCCAGCTCCCCCCCGGGACAACAAGAGACCCAGTACTTC. Protein product: CASSPPGQQETQYF.

Only a few counts were recorded for this clone. The genes are TRBV28 and TRBJ2-7, with 11 nucleotides matching TRBD1. The CDR3 has 13 residues. CDR1 is MDHEN and CDR2 is SYDVKM in the germline V gene. Losses at the gene ends were 8 bases for V and 9 bases for J; bases not matched to a gene: 9. CDR3 region: CASEPDRGRVQYF. Here the CDR3 DNA reads TGTGCCAGCGAGCCGGACAGGGGGCGTGTGCAGTACTTC.

The gene calls are TRBV7-8 and TRBJ1-4, with D possibly being TRBD1 (5 bases). Trimming pared 5 bases from V and 4 bases from J, leaving 17 bases between. The CDR3 has 16 amino acids. Germline-derived CDR1 and CDR2 are SGHVS and FQNEAQ. In nucleotides, the CDR3 is TGTGCCAGCAGCCCGCGTGCGGGACGGATTAATGAAAAACTGTTTTTT. Protein product: CASSPRAGRINEKLFF.

Here the CDR3 reads CASSPGTDISTDTQYF. The CDR3 DNA follows: TGTGCCAGCAGCCCGGGGACAGATATTAGCACAGATACGCAGTATTTT. The rearrangement uses TRBV5-4 and TRBJ2-3; 7 nucleotides align to TRBD1. The V gene end was trimmed by 4 bases and the J gene end by 0 bases; junction bases not matched to a gene: 8. This CDR3 comprises 16 residues. Germline V gene data show CDR1 as SGHNT and CDR2 as YYREEE (reference sequence).

The chain carries TRBV10-3 and TRBJ2-5; possible D gene TRBD2, 5 bases. CDR1 is ENHRY and CDR2 is SYGVKD in the germline V gene. This CDR3 has 16 amino acids. V was shortened by 4 bases and J by 0 bases, with 15 bases between the two germline ends. CDR3 bases: TGTGCCATCAGTGGCGGACCAGCGGAGGACCAAGAGACCCAGTACTTC. Residues: CAISGGPAEDQETQYF.

V and J are TRBV11-2 and TRBJ2-5; 9 nucleotides agree with TRBD1. The J segment lost 4 bases and the V segment lost 4 bases, leaving 4 bases of the junction unmatched. The CDR3 has 14 amino acids. Looked up from germline, CDR1 is SGHAT and CDR2 is FQNNGV. The CDR3 reads CASSSNRGPETQYF. CDR3 DNA: TGTGCCAGCAGCTCCAACAGGGGGCCAGAGACCCAGTACTTC. Together with reference TRBV11-2 and TRBJ2-5, the CDR3 gives the full variable domain: EAGVAQSPRYKIIEKRQSVAFWCNPISGHATLYWYQQILGQGPKLLIQFQNNGVVDDSQLPKDRFSAERLKGVDSTLKIQPAKLEDSAVYLCASSSNRGPETQYFGPGTRLLVL.